This is a list of T cell receptor beta chains from one sample in a study of identical twins. MiXCR, run by TCRdb on the 5' RACE reads, gives a single entry per CDR3 protein. Of 150,000 or so distinct CDR3 sequences listed, roughly 3.5% were seen once; the top ten hold around 8.1%. The specimen sequenced was memory T cells sorted from blood. Receptor source: a man aged 18 to 30 in good health. Both conserved end residues are part of each CDR3. A D gene is named only where the DNA matches it firmly. Only part of the rows carry a size: once, few, many, or a class if the clone is expanded.

V gene: TRBV2; J gene: TRBJ2-5; D gene: .; clone size: many; CDR3 protein: CASSEALLTAYQETQYF; CDR3 DNA: TGTGCCAGCAGTGAAGCGCTTCTAACGGCGTACCAAGAGACCCAGTACTTC
V gene: TRBV11-3; J gene: TRBJ2-1; D gene: .; clone size: few; CDR3 protein: CASSTGLVVYNEQFF; CDR3 DNA: TGTGCCAGCAGCACGGGACTCGTAGTCTACAATGAGCAGTTCTTC
V gene: TRBV3-1; J gene: TRBJ2-3; D gene: TRBD2; clone size: many; CDR3 protein: CASSRGAGRDTQYF; CDR3 DNA: TGTGCCAGCAGCCGAGGAGCGGGACGAGATACGCAGTATTTT
V gene: TRBV10-3; J gene: TRBJ2-7; D gene: TRBD2; clone size: many; CDR3 protein: CAISPGLAGGNSYEQYF; CDR3 DNA: TGTGCCATCAGTCCGGGACTAGCGGGAGGTAACTCCTACGAGCAGTACTTC
V gene: TRBV9; J gene: TRBJ2-3; D gene: .; clone size: many; CDR3 protein: CASSVEDTQYF; CDR3 DNA: TGTGCCAGCAGCGTAGAAGATACGCAGTATTTT
V gene: TRBV6-1; J gene: TRBJ2-1; D gene: .; clone size: many; CDR3 protein: CASSRTRGLVEQFF; CDR3 DNA: TGTGCCAGCAGCAGGACACGTGGTCTGGTAGAGCAGTTCTTC
V gene: TRBV7-9; J gene: TRBJ2-1; D gene: .; clone size: few; CDR3 protein: CASSPRARARESEQFF; CDR3 DNA: TGTGCCAGCAGCCCGAGGGCGAGGGCACGAGAGAGCGAGCAGTTCTTC
V gene: TRBV7-2; J gene: TRBJ2-7; D gene: .; clone size: many; CDR3 protein: CASSRRPQGKTYEQYF; CDR3 DNA: TGTGCCAGCAGCCGCCGCCCCCAGGGGAAAACCTACGAGCAGTACTTC
V gene: TRBV5-6; J gene: TRBJ2-5; D gene: TRBD2; clone size: few; CDR3 protein: CASSWGIAGGSETQYF; CDR3 DNA: TGTGCCAGCAGCTGGGGGATAGCGGGAGGTTCTGAGACCCAGTACTTC
V gene: TRBV5-6; J gene: TRBJ2-1; D gene: TRBD2; clone size: many; CDR3 protein: CASSLLAGVANEQFF; CDR3 DNA: TGTGCCAGCAGCTTGTTAGCGGGAGTGGCCAATGAGCAGTTCTTC
V gene: TRBV6-1; J gene: TRBJ1-2; D gene: .; clone size: many; CDR3 protein: CAARVGVYGYTF; CDR3 DNA: TGTGCCGCCAGGGTCGGGGTCTATGGCTACACCTTC
V gene: TRBV6-5; J gene: TRBJ1-1; D gene: .; clone size: many; CDR3 protein: CATTTRGAFF; CDR3 DNA: TGTGCCACCACGACCCGGGGAGCTTTCTTT
V gene: TRBV6-1; J gene: TRBJ2-1; D gene: TRBD2; clone size: .; CDR3 protein: CASSPLGLAGEQFF; CDR3 DNA: TGTGCCAGCAGTCCGCTGGGACTAGCCGGTGAGCAGTTCTTC
V gene: TRBV29-1; J gene: TRBJ2-1; D gene: TRBD2; clone size: many; CDR3 protein: CSVVSGTIKQFF; CDR3 DNA: TGCAGCGTTGTTTCCGGGACTATAAAGCAGTTCTTC
V gene: TRBV5-1; J gene: TRBJ1-2; D gene: .; clone size: many; CDR3 protein: CASSLPGNGGYTF; CDR3 DNA: TGCGCCAGCTCCCTTCCAGGCAATGGTGGCTACACCTTC
V gene: TRBV7-2; J gene: TRBJ2-1; D gene: .; clone size: few; CDR3 protein: CASSLGSPWQFF; CDR3 DNA: TGTGCCAGCAGCTTAGGGTCTCCTTGGCAGTTCTTC
V gene: TRBV9; J gene: TRBJ2-4; D gene: TRBD2; clone size: many; CDR3 protein: CASSVEEREDGVWAKNIQYF; CDR3 DNA: TGTGCCAGCAGCGTAGAAGAGCGGGAGGATGGGGTGTGGGCCAAAAACATTCAGTACTTC
V gene: TRBV7-8; J gene: TRBJ1-1; D gene: .; clone size: many; CDR3 protein: CASSVVRNTEAFF; CDR3 DNA: TGTGCCAGCAGCGTAGTAAGGAACACTGAAGCTTTCTTT
V gene: TRBV20-1; J gene: TRBJ2-1; D gene: TRBD2; clone size: many; CDR3 protein: CSARRTSGDSNEQFF; CDR3 DNA: TGCAGTGCTAGAAGGACTAGCGGCGATTCCAATGAGCAGTTCTTC
V gene: TRBV5-1; J gene: TRBJ1-1; D gene: TRBD1; clone size: many; CDR3 protein: CASTLDGQGPKQAFF; CDR3 DNA: TGCGCCAGCACCCTGGACGGACAGGGGCCTAAGCAAGCTTTCTTT
V gene: TRBV12-3/TRBV12-4; J gene: TRBJ1-1; D gene: .; clone size: many; CDR3 protein: CASSSEPSVGSF; CDR3 DNA: TGTGCCAGCAGTTCGGAACCGTCGGTTGGGTCTTTT
V gene: TRBV27; J gene: TRBJ2-3; D gene: .; clone size: many; CDR3 protein: CATGWGDTQYF; CDR3 DNA: TGTGCCACCGGTTGGGGGGATACGCAGTATTTT
V gene: TRBV15; J gene: TRBJ2-3; D gene: .; clone size: many; CDR3 protein: CATSRGRDPTDTQYF; CDR3 DNA: TGTGCCACCAGCAGAGGGCGGGACCCTACAGATACGCAGTATTTT
V gene: TRBV7-9; J gene: TRBJ2-3; D gene: TRBD2; clone size: few; CDR3 protein: CASSSRLAGMSDTQYF; CDR3 DNA: TGTGCCAGCAGCTCCCGACTAGCGGGAATGTCAGATACGCAGTATTTT
V gene: TRBV15; J gene: TRBJ1-6; D gene: .; clone size: many; CDR3 protein: CATSSYNSPLHF; CDR3 DNA: TGTGCCACCAGCTCCTATAATTCACCCCTCCACTTT
V gene: TRBV5-1; J gene: TRBJ2-3; D gene: TRBD2; clone size: many; CDR3 protein: CASSLEVSGRRKDTQYF; CDR3 DNA: TGCGCCAGCAGCTTGGAGGTTAGCGGGAGAAGAAAAGATACGCAGTATTTT